The clone carrying this TCR beta chain has just a few counts. The data are from a study of control samples from healthy donors and cancer patients. This table comes from immunoSEQ multiplex PCR, and its TCRdb copy is limited to in-frame clones, with some not included. The sample shows 100,000 to 120,000 clones, approximately 87% of them seen only once. Germline V CDR1 and CDR2: MNHNY, SVGAGI (reference sequence). The V end was cut by 5 bases, the J end by 1 base, with 9 bases between. CDR3 length: 15 residues. The chain has TRBV6-6 and TRBJ1-6; a weak D match, TRBD1 (5 bases). This clonotype was obtained from a woman in her sixties or seventies with lung cancer. Sequences were obtained from PBMCs. The CDR3 coding sequence is TGTGCCAGCAGTCGGGACGGATCCTATAATTCACCCCTCCACTTT. Translation: CASSRDGSYNSPLHF.